The sequence of this T cell receptor beta chain was determined in a study of T cell responses to AZD1222 COVID-19 vaccine. Generated by immunoSEQ multiplex PCR, the TCRdb table keeps only in-frame clones and is missing some. The table includes 80,000 to 90,000 clones, roughly nine tenths detected once. Concerning this clone itself: Its specificity is not known.

Second-dose recipients at about 4 or about 12 weeks were treated as one pooled group. Notes on the study in general: Recipients of two AZD1222 doses showed rising Spike-specific TCR breadth and depth. CD4 TCRs linked to vaccination spanned spike, dominating at 160-218 and 743-854. Among AZD1222 vaccinees, only six or seven were seropositive at baseline.

This CDR3 has 12 amino acids. Trimming took off 5 bases at V and 9 bases at J, with 11 bases between the two ends. Per the germline V gene, CDR1 is SGHAT and CDR2 is FQNNGV. The sequence derives from an adult who received the AZD1222 COVID-19 vaccine. Specimen: peripheral blood, collected 28 days after the second AZD1222 dose. The V gene is TRBV11-2, the J gene TRBJ1-3; maybe TRBD1 (5 bases). The DNA of the CDR3 is TGTGCCAGCAGCCGGGACCGGGGCACCATATATTTT. Amino acids: CASSRDRGTIYF.